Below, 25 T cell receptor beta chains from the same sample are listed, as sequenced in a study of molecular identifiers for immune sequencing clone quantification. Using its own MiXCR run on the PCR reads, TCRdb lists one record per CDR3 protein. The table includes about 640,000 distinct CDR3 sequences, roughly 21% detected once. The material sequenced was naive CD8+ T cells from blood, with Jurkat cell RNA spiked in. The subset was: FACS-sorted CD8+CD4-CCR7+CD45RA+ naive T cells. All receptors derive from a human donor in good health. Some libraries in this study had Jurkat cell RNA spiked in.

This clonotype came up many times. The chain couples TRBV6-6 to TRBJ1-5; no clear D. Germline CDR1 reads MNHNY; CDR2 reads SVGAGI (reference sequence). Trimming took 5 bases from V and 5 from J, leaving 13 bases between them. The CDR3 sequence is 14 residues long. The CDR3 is CASSKAGPYQPQHF. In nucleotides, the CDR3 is TGTGCCAGCAGTAAAGCAGGTCCTTATCAGCCCCAGCATTTT.

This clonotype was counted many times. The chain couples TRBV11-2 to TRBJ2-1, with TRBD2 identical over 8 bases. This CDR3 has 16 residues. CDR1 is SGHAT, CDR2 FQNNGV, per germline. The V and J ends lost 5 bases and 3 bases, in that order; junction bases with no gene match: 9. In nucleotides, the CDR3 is TGTGCCAGCAGCCTAGTCGAGACTAGCGACTACAATGAGCAGTTCTTC. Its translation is CASSLVETSDYNEQFF.

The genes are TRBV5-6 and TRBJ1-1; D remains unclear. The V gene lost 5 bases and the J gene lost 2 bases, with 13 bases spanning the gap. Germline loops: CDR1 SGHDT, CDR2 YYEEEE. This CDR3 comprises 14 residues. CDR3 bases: TGTGCCAGCAGTCTTCCGCGAAGCAACACTGAAGCTTTCTTT. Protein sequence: CASSLPRSNTEAFF.

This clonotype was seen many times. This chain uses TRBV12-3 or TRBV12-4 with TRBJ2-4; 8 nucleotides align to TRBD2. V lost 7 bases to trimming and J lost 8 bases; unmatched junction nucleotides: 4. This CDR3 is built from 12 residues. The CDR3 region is CASKAAGDIQYF. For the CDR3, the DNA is TGTGCCAGCAAGGCAGCGGGAGACATTCAGTACTTC.

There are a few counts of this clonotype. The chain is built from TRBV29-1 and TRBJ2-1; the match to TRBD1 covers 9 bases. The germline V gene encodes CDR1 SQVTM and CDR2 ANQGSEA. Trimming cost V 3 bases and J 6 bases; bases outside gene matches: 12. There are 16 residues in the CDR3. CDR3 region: CSVDLPGTGWTNEQFF. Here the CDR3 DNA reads TGCAGCGTTGACCTACCCGGGACAGGGTGGACCAATGAGCAGTTCTTC.

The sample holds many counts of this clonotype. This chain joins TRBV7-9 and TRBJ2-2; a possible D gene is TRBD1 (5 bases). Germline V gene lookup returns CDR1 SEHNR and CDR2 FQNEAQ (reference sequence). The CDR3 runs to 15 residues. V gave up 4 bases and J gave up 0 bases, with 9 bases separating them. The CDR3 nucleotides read TGTGCCAGCAGCTCGACAGATACGAACACCGGGGAGCTGTTTTTT. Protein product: CASSSTDTNTGELFF.

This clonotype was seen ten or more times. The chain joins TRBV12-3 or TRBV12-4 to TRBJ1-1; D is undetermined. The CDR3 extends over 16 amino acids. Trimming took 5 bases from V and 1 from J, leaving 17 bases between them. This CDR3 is CASSVGPQDENTEAFF. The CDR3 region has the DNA TGTGCCAGCAGTGTCGGGCCCCAGGACGAGAACACTGAAGCTTTCTTT.

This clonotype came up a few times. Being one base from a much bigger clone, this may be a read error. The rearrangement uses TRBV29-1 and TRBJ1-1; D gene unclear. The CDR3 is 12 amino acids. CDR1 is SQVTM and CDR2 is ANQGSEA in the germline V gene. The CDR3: CSVDTLNTVAFF. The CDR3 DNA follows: TGCAGCGTAGACACCCTTAACACTGTAGCTTTCTTT.

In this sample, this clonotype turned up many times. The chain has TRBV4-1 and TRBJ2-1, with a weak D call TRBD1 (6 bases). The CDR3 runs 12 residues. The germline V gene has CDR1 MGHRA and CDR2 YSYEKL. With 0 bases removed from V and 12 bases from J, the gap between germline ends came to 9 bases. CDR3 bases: TGCGCCAGCAGCCAAGATGGCAGGGGGCAGTTCTTC. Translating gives CASSQDGRGQFF.

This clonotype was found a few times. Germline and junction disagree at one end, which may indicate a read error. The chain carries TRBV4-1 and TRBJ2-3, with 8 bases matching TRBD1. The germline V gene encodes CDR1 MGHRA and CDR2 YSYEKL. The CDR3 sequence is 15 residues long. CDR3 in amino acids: CASSQEDREVDTQCF. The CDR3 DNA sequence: TGCGCCAGCAGCCAAGAGGACAGGGAAGTAGATACGCAGTGTTTT.

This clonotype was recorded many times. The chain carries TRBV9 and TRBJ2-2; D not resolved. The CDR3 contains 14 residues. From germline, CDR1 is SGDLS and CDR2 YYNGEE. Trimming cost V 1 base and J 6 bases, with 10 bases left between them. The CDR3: CASSVTSGSGELFF. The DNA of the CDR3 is TGTGCCAGCAGCGTAACATCAGGATCCGGGGAGCTGTTTTTT.

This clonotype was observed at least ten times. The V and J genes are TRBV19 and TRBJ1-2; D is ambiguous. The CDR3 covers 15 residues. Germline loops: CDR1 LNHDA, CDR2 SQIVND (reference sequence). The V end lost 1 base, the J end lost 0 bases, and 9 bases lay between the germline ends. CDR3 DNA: TGTGCCAGTAGTATAGGACACAAAGCTAACTATGGCTACACCTTC. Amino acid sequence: CASSIGHKANYGYTF.

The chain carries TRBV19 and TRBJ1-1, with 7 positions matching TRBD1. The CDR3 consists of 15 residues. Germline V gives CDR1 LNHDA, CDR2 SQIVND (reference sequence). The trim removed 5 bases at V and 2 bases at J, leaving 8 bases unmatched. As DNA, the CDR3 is TGTGCCAGTAGTCCAAGACAGGGACTCAACACTGAAGCTTTCTTT. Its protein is CASSPRQGLNTEAFF.

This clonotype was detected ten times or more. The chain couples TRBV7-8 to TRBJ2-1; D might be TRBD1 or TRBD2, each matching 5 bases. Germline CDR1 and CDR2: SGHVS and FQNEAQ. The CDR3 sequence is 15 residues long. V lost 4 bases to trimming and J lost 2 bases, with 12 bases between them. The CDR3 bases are TGTGCCAGCAGCTCCGGGGCCTCCCCCTACAATGAGCAGTTCTTC. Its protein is CASSSGASPYNEQFF.

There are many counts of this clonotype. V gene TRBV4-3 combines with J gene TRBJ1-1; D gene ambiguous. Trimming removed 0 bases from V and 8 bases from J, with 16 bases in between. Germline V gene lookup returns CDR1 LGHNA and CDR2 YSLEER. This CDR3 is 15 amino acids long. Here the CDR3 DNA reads TGCGCCAGCAGCCAAGATAAGGCGTCGAAGCGGGAAGCTTTCTTT. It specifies CASSQDKASKREAFF.

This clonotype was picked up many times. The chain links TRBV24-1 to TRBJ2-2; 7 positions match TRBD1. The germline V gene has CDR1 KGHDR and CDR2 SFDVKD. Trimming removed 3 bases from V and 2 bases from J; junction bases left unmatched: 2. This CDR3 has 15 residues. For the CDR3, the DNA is TGTGCCACCAGTGATCAGGGGGAAAACACCGGGGAGCTGTTTTTT. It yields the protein CATSDQGENTGELFF.

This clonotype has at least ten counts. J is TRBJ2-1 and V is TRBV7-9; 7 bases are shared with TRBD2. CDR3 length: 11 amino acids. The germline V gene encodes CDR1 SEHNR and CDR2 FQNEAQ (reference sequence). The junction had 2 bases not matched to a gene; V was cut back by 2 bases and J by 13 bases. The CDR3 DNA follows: TGTGCCAGCAGCTTAAGCGGGACTCAGTTCTTC. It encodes CASSLSGTQFF.

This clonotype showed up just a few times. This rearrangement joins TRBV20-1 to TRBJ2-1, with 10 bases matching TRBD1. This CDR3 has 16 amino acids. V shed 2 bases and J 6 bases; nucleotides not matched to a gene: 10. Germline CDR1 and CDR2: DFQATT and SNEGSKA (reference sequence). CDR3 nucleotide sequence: TGCAGTGCTAGATCCGTGGGACAGGGGTCTGTCAATGAGCAGTTCTTC. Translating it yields CSARSVGQGSVNEQFF.

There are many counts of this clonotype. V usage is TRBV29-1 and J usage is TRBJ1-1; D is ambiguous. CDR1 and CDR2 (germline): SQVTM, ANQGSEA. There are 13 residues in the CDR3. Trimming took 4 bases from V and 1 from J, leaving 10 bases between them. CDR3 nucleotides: TGCAGCGTTGCGATTCCGAGGAACACTGAAGCTTTCTTT. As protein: CSVAIPRNTEAFF.

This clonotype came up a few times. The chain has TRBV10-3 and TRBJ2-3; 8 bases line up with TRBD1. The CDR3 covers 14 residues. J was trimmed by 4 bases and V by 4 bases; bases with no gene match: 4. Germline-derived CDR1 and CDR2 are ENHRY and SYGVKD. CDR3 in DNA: TGTGCCATCAGTGGGGACAGGCTTTCAGATACGCAGTATTTT. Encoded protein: CAISGDRLSDTQYF.

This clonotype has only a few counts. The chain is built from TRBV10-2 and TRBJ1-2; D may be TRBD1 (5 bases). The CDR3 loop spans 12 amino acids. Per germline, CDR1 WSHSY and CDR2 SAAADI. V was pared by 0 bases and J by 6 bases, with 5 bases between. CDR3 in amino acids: CASSESGDGYTF. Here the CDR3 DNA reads TGCGCCAGCAGTGAGTCAGGGGATGGCTACACCTTC.

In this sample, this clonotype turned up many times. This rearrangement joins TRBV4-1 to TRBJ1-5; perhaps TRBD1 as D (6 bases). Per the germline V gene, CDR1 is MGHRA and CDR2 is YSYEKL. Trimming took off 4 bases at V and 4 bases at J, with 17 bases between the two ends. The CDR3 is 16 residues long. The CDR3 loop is CASSPEGQIRNQPQHF. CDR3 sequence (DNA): TGCGCCAGCAGCCCGGAAGGACAGATTAGAAATCAGCCCCAGCATTTT.

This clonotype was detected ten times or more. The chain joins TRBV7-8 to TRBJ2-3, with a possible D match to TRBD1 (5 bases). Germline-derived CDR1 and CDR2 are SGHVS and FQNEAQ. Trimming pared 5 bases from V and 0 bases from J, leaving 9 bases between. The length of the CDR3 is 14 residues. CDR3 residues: CASSRQSSTDTQYF. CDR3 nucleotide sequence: TGTGCCAGCAGCCGACAGTCTAGCACAGATACGCAGTATTTT.

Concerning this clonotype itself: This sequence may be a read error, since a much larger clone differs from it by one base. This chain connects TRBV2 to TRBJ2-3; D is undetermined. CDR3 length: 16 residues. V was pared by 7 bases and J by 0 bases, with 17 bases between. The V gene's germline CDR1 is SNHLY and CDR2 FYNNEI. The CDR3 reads CASNFETATSTDTQYF. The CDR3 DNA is TGTGCCAGCAACTTCGAAACCGCAACTAGCACAGATACGCAGTATTTT.

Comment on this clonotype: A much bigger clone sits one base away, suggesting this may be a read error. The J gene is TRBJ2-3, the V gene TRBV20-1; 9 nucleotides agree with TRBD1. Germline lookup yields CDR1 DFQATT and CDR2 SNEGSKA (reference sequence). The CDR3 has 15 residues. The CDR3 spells CCATMGDRVPDTQYF. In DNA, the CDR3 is TGCTGTGCTACGATGGGGGACAGGGTGCCAGATACGCAGTATTTT.